This T cell receptor beta chain was captured by sequencing in a study of T cell clonality in common variable immunodeficiency. This clone was counted at least ten times. No antigen is known for it. The CDR3 is cut off 3 residues early in the read; its end comes from the germline J gene. Other nucleotide sequences in the sample specify the same CDR3. The repertoire was sequenced with immunoSEQ multiplex PCR; TCRdb's copy has only in-frame clones and lacks some. Recorded here are some 38,000 clones, none singletons. Study observations and caveats: Fewer TCRbeta clones were shared among CVID subjects than controls. Common variable immunodeficiency TCR beta sequences reportedly had fewer deletions and N-nucleotide insertions. Compared with healthy controls, CVID subjects showed increased TCRbeta clonality, mostly in about a third.

After removal of 5 bases from V and 0 bases from J, the junction contained 12 bases not matched to a gene. Germline loops: CDR1 DFQATT, CDR2 SNEGSKA (reference sequence). The CDR3 spans 17 residues. This chain links TRBV20-1 with TRBJ1-3, with TRBD1 matching 8 bases. This TCR was sampled from a person between 18 and 75 years old in good health. The sequenced sample consisted of peripheral blood mononuclear cells. CDR3: CSAAGAGGPYSGNTIYF. The CDR3 bases that were read are TGCAGTGCTGCGGGGGCAGGGGGCCCTTACTCTGGAAACACC.